The 30 T cell receptor beta chains presented below share a single source sample, sequenced in a study of vaccination and CD4 T cells after COVID-19. Stated treatment: approximately 9-day PBMC culture with coronavirus spike peptide pools or control peptides (ViraFEST assay). Harvesting of the unexposed donor's CD4+ T cells predated the COVID-19 pandemic (2011-2018). The antigens of these receptors remain unknown. With the Oncomine TCR Beta short-read assay, DNA from cultured CD4+ T cells was sequenced. One entry per CDR3 protein results from TCRdb running MiXCR on the PCR reads. The sample shows about 7,600 distinct CDR3 sequences, approximately 48% of them seen only once. The specimen was CD4+ T cells from blood, cultured in vitro. Receptor source: a human donor in good health.

J is TRBJ1-1 and V is TRBV7-9, with TRBD1 as a possible D gene (5 bases). Trimming shortened V by 3 bases and J by 0 bases, and 8 bases separated the two germline ends. CDR1 SEHNR and CDR2 FQNEAQ come from the germline V gene (reference sequence). The CDR3 is made up of 14 amino acids. The CDR3 sequence: CASSFGGVNTEAFF. The CDR3 bases are TGTGCCAGCAGCTTTGGGGGGGTGAACACTGAAGCTTTCTTT.

A few counts support this clonotype. The rearrangement uses TRBV12-3 or TRBV12-4 and TRBJ1-5; D is uncertain. CDR3 size: 13 residues. V was cut by 5 bases and J by 4 bases, with 9 bases left in between. The CDR3 region is CASSIGLNQPQHF. CDR3 sequence (DNA): TGTGCCAGCAGTATCGGCCTTAATCAGCCCCAGCATTTT.

This chain joins TRBV6-2 or TRBV6-3 and TRBJ1-1; no reliable D call. The CDR3 runs to 14 residues. The V gene's germline CDR1 is MNHEY and CDR2 SVGEGT. The V and J ends lost 0 bases and 0 bases respectively, with 5 bases between them. In DNA form, the CDR3 reads TGTGCCAGCAGTTACTCTGGGATGAACACTGAAGCTTTCTTT. Translating it yields CASSYSGMNTEAFF.

This clonotype was picked up a small number of times. The chain has TRBV15 and TRBJ1-5; no firm D call. The CDR3 is 16 amino acids. Germline loops: CDR1 LNHNV, CDR2 YYDKDF (reference sequence). Between the trimmed V and J ends, which lost 3 bases and 4 bases, there was a span of 16 bases. The CDR3 reads CATSSDSIWGNQPQHF. For the CDR3, the DNA is TGTGCCACCAGCAGTGACTCGATCTGGGGAAATCAGCCCCAGCATTTT.

The chain employs TRBV20-1 and TRBJ1-5, with D unclear. The germline gives CDR1 DFQATT, CDR2 SNEGSKA (reference sequence). With 3 bases removed from V and 9 bases from J, the gap between germline ends came to 18 bases. This CDR3 is built from 14 residues. CDR3 loop: CSASLAGLSGPQHF. In DNA form, the CDR3 reads TGCAGTGCTAGTTTAGCCGGCCTCTCCGGGCCCCAGCATTTT.

This clonotype was counted a single time. The V and J genes are TRBV20-1 and TRBJ2-7; 7 nucleotides line up with TRBD1. V lost 6 bases, J lost 7 bases, and 9 bases stayed unmatched. Germline loops: CDR1 DFQATT, CDR2 SNEGSKA (reference sequence). The CDR3 sequence is 12 residues long. The CDR3 DNA follows: TGCAGTGCCAGGACAGGCGCTAGGGAGCAGTACTTC. Protein sequence: CSARTGAREQYF.

Judged by abundance, this clonotype is large (0.1 to 1%). The chain is built from TRBV7-2 and TRBJ1-1; D is unresolved. In germline, CDR1 is SGHTA, CDR2 FQGNSA. V was cut by 1 base and J by 1 base, with 10 bases left in between. The CDR3 consists of 15 residues. CDR3 in DNA: TGTGCCAGCAGCTTAGGAGTCCTTTGGAACACTGAAGCTTTCTTT. It specifies CASSLGVLWNTEAFF.

This sequence joins TRBV6-1 and TRBJ1-6; 7 bases line up with TRBD1. V gave up 2 bases and J gave up 3 bases; unmatched junction bases: 1. This CDR3 is built from 15 residues. The germline gives CDR1 MNHNS, CDR2 SASEGT. The CDR3 DNA sequence: TGTGCCAGCAGTGAACAGGGGGGCTATAATTCACCCCTCCACTTT. Translated: CASSEQGGYNSPLHF.

The chain is built from TRBV5-1 and TRBJ2-1; D is perhaps TRBD2 (5 bases). Trimming left V 3 bases short and J 8 bases short, with 9 bases between. The CDR3 sequence is 12 residues long. In germline, CDR1 is SGHRS, CDR2 YFSETQ. This CDR3 reads CASSSWRDEQFF. CDR3 sequence (DNA): TGCGCCAGCAGCTCATGGCGGGATGAGCAGTTCTTC.

The chain couples TRBV19 to TRBJ1-2, with no clear D. The germline CDR1 and CDR2 sequences are LNHDA and SQIVND (reference sequence). Trimming left V 5 bases short and J 2 bases short, with 9 bases between. This CDR3 is 13 amino acids long. Written as DNA, the CDR3 is TGTGCCAGTAGTGATGCAGGCAACTATGGCTACACCTTC. This gives the protein CASSDAGNYGYTF. Looking up the rest from reference TRBV19 and TRBJ1-2 gives the full variable domain: DGGITQSPKYLFRKEGQNVTLSCEQNLNHDAMYWYRQDPGQGLRLIYYSQIVNDFQKGDIAEGYSVSREKKESFPLTVTSAQKNPTAFYLCASSDAGNYGYTFGSGTRLTVV.

The chain combines TRBV20-1 with TRBJ2-1; 9 bases align to TRBD1. This CDR3 spans 16 amino acids. J was trimmed by 5 bases and V by 3 bases; bases with no gene match: 11. Germline V lookup: CDR1 DFQATT, CDR2 SNEGSKA (reference sequence). CDR3 protein: CSASGGTGSRHNEQFF. The CDR3 DNA reads TGCAGTGCTAGCGGTGGGACAGGGAGCCGACACAATGAGCAGTTCTTC.

The J gene is TRBJ2-7, the V gene TRBV6-2 or TRBV6-3; D remains unclear. The V end lost 4 bases, the J end lost 3 bases, and 4 bases lay between the germline ends. CDR3 length: 11 residues. Germline V gene lookup returns CDR1 MNHEY and CDR2 SVGEGT. CDR3 in amino acids: CASSSLYEQYF. The CDR3 region has the DNA TGTGCCAGCAGTTCCCTCTACGAGCAGTACTTC.

The chain combines TRBV19 with TRBJ2-7; perhaps TRBD1 as D (7 bases). CDR1 and CDR2 (germline): LNHDA, SQIVND (reference sequence). Trimming stripped 3 bases from V and 6 bases from J, with 18 bases between. The length of the CDR3 is 15 residues. CDR3 coding DNA: TGTGCCAGTAGTATCGGGGGCAGGGGGATCCTCGAGCAGTACTTC. Protein: CASSIGGRGILEQYF.

The V gene is TRBV11-2, the J gene TRBJ2-5, with TRBD2 as a possible D gene (5 bases). This CDR3 contains 15 residues. Germline CDR1 is SGHAT and CDR2 is FQNNGV. Deletions cut 1 base from V and 3 bases from J, with 12 bases between. CDR3 region: CASSLGVRREETQYF. The CDR3 coding sequence is TGTGCCAGCAGCTTAGGAGTTAGGCGGGAAGAGACCCAGTACTTC.

In this sample, this clonotype turned up a few times. This chain joins TRBV7-9 and TRBJ2-2; no firm D call. V gave up 5 bases and J gave up 4 bases, with 11 bases separating them. This CDR3 is built from 14 residues. The germline CDR1 and CDR2 sequences are SEHNR and FQNEAQ (reference sequence). This chain's CDR3 is CASSLHIPTGELFF. As DNA, the CDR3 is TGTGCCAGCAGCCTCCATATCCCCACCGGGGAGCTGTTTTTT.

The CDR3 sequence is CASSSTGNSNQPQHF. CDR3 nucleotide sequence: TGTGCCAGCAGCTCGACAGGGAATAGCAATCAGCCCCAGCATTTT. The chain uses TRBV7-9 and TRBJ1-5; 7 bases map to TRBD1. Trimming removed 4 bases from V and 0 bases from J; junction bases left unmatched: 3. Germline CDR1 and CDR2: SEHNR and FQNEAQ (reference sequence). The CDR3 has 15 amino acids.

In its sample, this clonotype was seen a few times. The chain uses TRBV20-1 and TRBJ1-5, with unresolved D. The CDR3 length is 15 residues. V shed 6 bases and J shed 2 bases, with 17 bases lying between them. Germline V gene data show CDR1 as DFQATT and CDR2 as SNEGSKA (reference sequence). CDR3 sequence reads: CSATDPVVRNQPQHF. The CDR3 region has the DNA TGCAGTGCGACCGATCCAGTGGTGCGCAATCAGCCCCAGCATTTT.

The rearrangement uses TRBV9 and TRBJ2-3, with D tentatively TRBD2 (6 bases). CDR3 length: 15 amino acids. Germline V gene sequence: CDR1 SGDLS, CDR2 YYNGEE. With 1 base removed from V and 2 bases from J, the gap between germline ends came to 11 bases. The CDR3 nucleotides read TGTGCCAGCAGCGTACGGCGGGACGTCACAGATACGCAGTATTTT. Protein product: CASSVRRDVTDTQYF.

The V and J genes are TRBV7-9 and TRBJ2-7; D ambiguous. The CDR3 spans 16 residues. Germline V CDR1 and CDR2: SEHNR, FQNEAQ (reference sequence). The V end lost 5 bases, the J end lost 6 bases, and 23 bases lay between the germline ends. DNA of the CDR3: TGTGCCAGCAGCCCCAGAGGCCCGAGACCGGACGGCGAGCAGTACTTC. Its translation is CASSPRGPRPDGEQYF.

The rearrangement links TRBV28 to TRBJ2-2; TRBD1 is a possible D gene (6 bases). V was cut by 4 bases and J by 1 base, with 13 bases left in between. The CDR3 is made up of 16 amino acids. Germline V gene data show CDR1 as MDHEN and CDR2 as SYDVKM. CDR3 nucleotide sequence: TGTGCCAGCAGTTCACCGGGACATAAGAACACCGGGGAGCTGTTTTTT. Its protein is CASSSPGHKNTGELFF.

The rearrangement uses TRBV6-1 and TRBJ2-5; D is perhaps TRBD1 (5 bases). The germline V gene has CDR1 MNHNS and CDR2 SASEGT. CDR3 length equals 14 residues. V gave up 6 bases and J gave up 3 bases, with 14 bases separating them. The CDR3 DNA reads as TGTGCCAGCAGGCCAGGACAAGTCAAAGAGACCCAGTACTTC. It encodes CASRPGQVKETQYF.

In DNA, the CDR3 is TGCAGTGCTAATCCCGGGTCGGATGGCTACACCTTC. This translates into CSANPGSDGYTF. This chain connects TRBV20-1 to TRBJ1-2, with no clear D. Trimming cost V 4 bases and J 6 bases, with 12 bases left between them. Germline CDR1 is DFQATT and CDR2 is SNEGSKA (reference sequence). The CDR3 is 12 amino acids.

This chain uses TRBV5-4 with TRBJ2-2, with 11 nucleotides matching TRBD2. V was clipped by 5 bases and J by 1 base; unmatched bases: 4. CDR3 length: 16 residues. Germline V gene data show CDR1 as SGHNT and CDR2 as YYREEE (reference sequence). CDR3 nucleotides: TGTGCCAGCAGACCCGGACTAGCGGGGAACACCGGGGAGCTGTTTTTT. This translates into CASRPGLAGNTGELFF.

The J gene is TRBJ1-2, the V gene TRBV27; D gene uncertain. This CDR3 has 15 residues. Germline values: CDR1 MNHEY, CDR2 SMNVEV (reference sequence). V was clipped by 6 bases and J by 7 bases, with 21 bases between them. The CDR3 DNA sequence: TGTGCCAGCAGAACGCTAACGGACTGGGTGGGTGGCTACACCTTC. Translating it yields CASRTLTDWVGGYTF.

J is TRBJ2-1 and V is TRBV19, with 9 bases lining up with TRBD2. CDR3 length: 15 amino acids. The germline gives CDR1 LNHDA, CDR2 SQIVND (reference sequence). Trimming cost V 6 bases and J 7 bases; bases outside gene matches: 10. CDR3 bases: TGTGCCAGTAGCTGGGGCGGGAGGGTTACAAATGAGCAGTTCTTC. It is translated as CASSWGGRVTNEQFF.

In DNA, the CDR3 is TGTGCCAGCAGCAACGGACAGGCTAATGAAAAACTGTTTTTT. The encoded protein is CASSNGQANEKLFF. This chain connects TRBV6-2 or TRBV6-3 to TRBJ1-4; 7 bases agree with TRBD1. The CDR3 sequence is 14 residues long. Germline trimming cut 6 bases from V and 3 bases from J; bases unmatched to any gene: 4. Germline V lookup: CDR1 MNHEY, CDR2 SVGEGT.

The rearrangement joins TRBV6-5 to TRBJ2-5; D not resolved. The length of the CDR3 is 13 residues. Germline values: CDR1 MNHEY, CDR2 SVGAGI. The V end lost 0 bases, the J end lost 2 bases, and 4 bases lay between the germline ends. The CDR3 protein is CASSYSSQETQYF. CDR3 nucleotide sequence: TGTGCCAGCAGTTACTCTTCACAAGAGACCCAGTACTTC.

The chain joins TRBV5-1 to TRBJ2-7; D gene ambiguous. Deletions cut 5 bases from V and 2 bases from J, with 17 bases between. Germline V gene data show CDR1 as SGHRS and CDR2 as YFSETQ. The CDR3 length is 15 residues. CDR3 nucleotides: TGCGCCAGCAGGGAAATGGGATTCAGTGCCTACGAGCAGTACTTC. This translates into CASREMGFSAYEQYF. The full variable domain, rest sourced from reference TRBV5-1 and TRBJ2-7, is KAGVTQTPRYLIKTRGQQVTLSCSPISGHRSVSWYQQTPGQGLQFLFEYFSETQRNKGNFPGRFSGRQFSNSRSEMNVSTLELGDSALYLCASREMGFSAYEQYFGPGTRLTVT.

The chain joins TRBV5-6 to TRBJ1-6, with 7 bases aligning to TRBD1. V dropped 3 bases and J dropped 8; count of bases not matched to a gene: 11. The CDR3 length is 16 residues. From germline, CDR1 is SGHDT and CDR2 YYEEEE. CDR3 protein: CASSSRTGSVDSPLHF. In DNA, the CDR3 is TGTGCCAGCAGCTCACGGACAGGATCGGTGGATTCACCCCTCCACTTT.

The genes are TRBV6-1 and TRBJ2-3; 7 nucleotides align to TRBD2. CDR3 length: 17 residues. The germline CDR1 and CDR2 sequences are MNHNS and SASEGT. Losses at the gene ends were 5 bases for V and 2 bases for J; bases not matched to a gene: 13. CDR3: CASSPQKITSVTDTQYF. CDR3 DNA: TGTGCCAGCAGTCCACAAAAAATCACTAGCGTCACAGATACGCAGTATTTT.